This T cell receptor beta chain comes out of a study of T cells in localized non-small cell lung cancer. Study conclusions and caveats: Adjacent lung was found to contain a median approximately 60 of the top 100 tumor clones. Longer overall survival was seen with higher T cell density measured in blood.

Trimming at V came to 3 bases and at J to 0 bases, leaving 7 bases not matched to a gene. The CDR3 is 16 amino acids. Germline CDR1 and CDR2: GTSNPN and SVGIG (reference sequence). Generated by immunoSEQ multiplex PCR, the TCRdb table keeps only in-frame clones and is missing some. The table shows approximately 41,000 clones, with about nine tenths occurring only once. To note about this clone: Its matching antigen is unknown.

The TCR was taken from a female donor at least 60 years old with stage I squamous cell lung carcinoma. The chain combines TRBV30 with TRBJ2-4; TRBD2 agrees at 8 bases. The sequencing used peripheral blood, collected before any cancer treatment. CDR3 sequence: CAWRASGSLAKNIQYF. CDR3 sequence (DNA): TGTGCCTGGAGGGCTAGCGGGTCGTTAGCCAAAAACATTCAGTACTTC.